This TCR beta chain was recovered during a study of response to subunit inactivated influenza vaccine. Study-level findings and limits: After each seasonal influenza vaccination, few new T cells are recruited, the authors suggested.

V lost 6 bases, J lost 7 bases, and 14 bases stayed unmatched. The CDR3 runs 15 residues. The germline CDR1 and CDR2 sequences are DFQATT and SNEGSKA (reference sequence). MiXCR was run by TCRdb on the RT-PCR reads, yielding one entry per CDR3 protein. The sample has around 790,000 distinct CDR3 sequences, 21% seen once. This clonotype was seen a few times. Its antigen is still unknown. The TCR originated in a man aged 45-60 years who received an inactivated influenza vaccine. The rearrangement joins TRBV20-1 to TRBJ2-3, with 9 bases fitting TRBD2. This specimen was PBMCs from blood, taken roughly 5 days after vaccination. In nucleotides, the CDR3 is TGCAGTGCCCGTGCAGGTAGCGGGGGATCCAATACGCAGTATTTT. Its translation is CSARAGSGGSNTQYF.